The TCR beta chain under discussion was sequenced for a study of T cell responses to AZD1222 COVID-19 vaccine. Notes on the study in general: White British ancestry dominated among donors, who included more females, and clonal diversity was possibly underestimated. Repertoire sampling was restricted to post-peak T cell response timepoints.

Details on this clone: The target antigen is unknown.

TCRdb keeps only in-frame clones here, not all; method: immunoSEQ multiplex PCR. Counted here are some 150,000 clones, 90% occurring once; the ten biggest clones make up 1.5% to 2%. Trimming took 10 bases from V and 8 from J, leaving 17 bases between them. Germline CDR1 MNHEY, CDR2 SVGAGI. The CDR3 is made up of 13 amino acids. The rearrangement uses TRBV6-5 and TRBJ1-4; D remains ambiguous. The receptor was derived from an adult in good health. Specimen: peripheral blood, collected on day 0 of AZD1222 vaccination. CDR3 coding DNA: TGTGCCACCGACTGGGGTTTCGGAGAAAAACTGTTTTTT. Amino acid sequence: CATDWGFGEKLFF.